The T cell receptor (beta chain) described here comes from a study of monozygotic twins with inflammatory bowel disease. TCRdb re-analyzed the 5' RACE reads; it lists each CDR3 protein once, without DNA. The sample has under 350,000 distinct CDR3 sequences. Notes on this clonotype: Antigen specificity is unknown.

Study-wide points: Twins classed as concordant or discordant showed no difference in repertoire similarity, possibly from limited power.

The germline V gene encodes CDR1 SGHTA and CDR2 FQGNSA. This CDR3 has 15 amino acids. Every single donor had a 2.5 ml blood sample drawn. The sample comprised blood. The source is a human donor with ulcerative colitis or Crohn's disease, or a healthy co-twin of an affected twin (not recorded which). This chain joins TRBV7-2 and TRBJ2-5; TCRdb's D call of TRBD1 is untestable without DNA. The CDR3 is CASSLVTGVQETQYF.